This T cell receptor (beta chain) was documented in a study of type 1 and type 2 diabetes patients. Study as a whole: Participants included type 1 and type 2 diabetes patients plus nondiabetic controls. T cells were magnetically sorted from PBMCs as CD4+ or CD8+ subsets.

PCR was run on genomic DNA. Amplification of the beta chain CDR3 used 30 forward and 13 reverse multiplex primers. MiXCR, applied by TCRdb to the multiplex PCR reads, yields one record per CDR3 protein. The data contain 250,000 or so distinct CDR3 sequences, roughly 50% of them singletons. Study-wide results and caveats: Both CD4+ and CD8+ type 2 diabetes repertoires showed significantly higher diversity than type 1.

Comment on this clonotype: What it binds is not known.

Trimming stripped 1 base from V and 2 bases from J, with 14 bases between. Looked up from germline, CDR1 is LGHDT and CDR2 is YNNKEL (reference sequence). This CDR3 spans 16 amino acids. The sample consisted of peripheral blood mononuclear cells (PBMCs). The rearrangement uses TRBV3-1 and TRBJ2-5, with D possibly TRBD2 on 5 matching bases. The source is a man aged 18 to 29 with type 2 diabetes. The CDR3 sequence: CASSQASEGGQETQYF. The CDR3 region has the DNA TGTGCCAGCAGCCAAGCGTCCGAGGGCGGACAAGAGACCCAGTACTTC.